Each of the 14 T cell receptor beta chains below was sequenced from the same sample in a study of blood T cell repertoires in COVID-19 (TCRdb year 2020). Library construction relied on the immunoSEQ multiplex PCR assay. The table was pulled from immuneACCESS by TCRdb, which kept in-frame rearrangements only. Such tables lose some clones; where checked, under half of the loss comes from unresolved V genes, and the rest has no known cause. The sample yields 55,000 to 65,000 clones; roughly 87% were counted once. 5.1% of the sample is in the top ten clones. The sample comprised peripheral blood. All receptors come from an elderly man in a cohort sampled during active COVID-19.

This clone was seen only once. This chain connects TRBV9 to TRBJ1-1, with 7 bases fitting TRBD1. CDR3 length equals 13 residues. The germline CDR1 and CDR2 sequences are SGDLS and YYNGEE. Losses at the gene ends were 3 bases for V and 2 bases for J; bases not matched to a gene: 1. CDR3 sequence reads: CASSAGGNTEAFF. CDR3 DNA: TGTGCCAGCAGCGCAGGGGGAAACACTGAAGCTTTCTTT.

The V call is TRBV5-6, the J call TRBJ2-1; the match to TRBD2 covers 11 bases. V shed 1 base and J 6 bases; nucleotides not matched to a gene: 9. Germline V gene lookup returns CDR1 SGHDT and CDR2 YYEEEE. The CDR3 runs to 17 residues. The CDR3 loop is CASSLRLAGHRGNEQFF. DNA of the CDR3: TGTGCCAGCAGCTTGCGACTAGCGGGGCATAGGGGCAATGAGCAGTTCTTC. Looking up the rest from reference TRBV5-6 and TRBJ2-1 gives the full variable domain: DAGVTQSPTHLIKTRGQQVTLRCSPKSGHDTVSWYQQALGQGPQFIFQYYEEEERQRGNFPDRFSGHQFPNYSSELNVNALLLGDSALYLCASSLRLAGHRGNEQFFGPGTRLTVL.

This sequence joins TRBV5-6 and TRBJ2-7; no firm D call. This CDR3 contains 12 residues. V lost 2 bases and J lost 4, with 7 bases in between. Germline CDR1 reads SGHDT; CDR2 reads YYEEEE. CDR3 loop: CASSFPGYEQYF. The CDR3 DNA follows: TGTGCCAGCAGCTTCCCCGGGTACGAGCAGTACTTC.

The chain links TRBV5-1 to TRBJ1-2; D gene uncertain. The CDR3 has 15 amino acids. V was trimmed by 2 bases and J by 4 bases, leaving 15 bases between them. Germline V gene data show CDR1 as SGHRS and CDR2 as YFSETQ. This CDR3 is CASSFTDPSLYGYTF. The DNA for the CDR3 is TGCGCCAGCAGCTTTACAGATCCTTCCCTCTATGGCTACACCTTC.

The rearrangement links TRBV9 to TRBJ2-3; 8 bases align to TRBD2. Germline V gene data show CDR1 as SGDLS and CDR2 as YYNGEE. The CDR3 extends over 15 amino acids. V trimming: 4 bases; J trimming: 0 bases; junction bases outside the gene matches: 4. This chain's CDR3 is CASSTTSVSTDTQYF. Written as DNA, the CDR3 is TGTGCCAGCAGCACGACTAGCGTTAGCACAGATACGCAGTATTTT. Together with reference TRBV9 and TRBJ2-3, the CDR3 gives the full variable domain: DSGVTQTPKHLITATGQRVTLRCSPRSGDLSVYWYQQSLDQGLQFLIQYYNGEERAKGNILERFSAQQFPDLHSELNLSSLELGDSALYFCASSTTSVSTDTQYFGPGTRLTVL.

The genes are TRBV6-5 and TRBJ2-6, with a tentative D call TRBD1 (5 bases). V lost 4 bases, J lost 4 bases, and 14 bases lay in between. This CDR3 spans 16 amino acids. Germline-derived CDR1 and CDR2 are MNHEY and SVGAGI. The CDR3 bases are TGTGCCAGCAGTTCCACACAGGTGCTGGGGGCCAACGTCCTGACTTTC. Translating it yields CASSSTQVLGANVLTF.

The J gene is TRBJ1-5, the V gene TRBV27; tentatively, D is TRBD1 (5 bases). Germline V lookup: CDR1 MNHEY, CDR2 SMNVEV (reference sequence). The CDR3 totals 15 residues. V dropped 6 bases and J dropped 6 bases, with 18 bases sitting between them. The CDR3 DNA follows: TGTGCCAGCAGCTCGGCGGGGGGAGGCGGTCAGCCCCAGCATTTT. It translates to CASSSAGGGGQPQHF.

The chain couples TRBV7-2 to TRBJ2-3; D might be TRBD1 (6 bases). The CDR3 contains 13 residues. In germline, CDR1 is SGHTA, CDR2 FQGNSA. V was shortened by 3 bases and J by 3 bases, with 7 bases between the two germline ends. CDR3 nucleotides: TGTGCCAGCAGCTTCACAGGGACAGATACGCAGTATTTT. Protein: CASSFTGTDTQYF.

In DNA, the CDR3 is TGTGCCTGGCGCCGGACAGGTTCCTCCTACGAGCAGTACTTC. Translation gives CAWRRTGSSYEQYF. V and J are TRBV30 and TRBJ2-7, with 7 bases fitting TRBD1. The length of the CDR3 is 14 residues. V gave up 5 bases and J gave up 0 bases; unmatched junction bases: 7. Germline V gene lookup returns CDR1 GTSNPN and CDR2 SVGIG (reference sequence).

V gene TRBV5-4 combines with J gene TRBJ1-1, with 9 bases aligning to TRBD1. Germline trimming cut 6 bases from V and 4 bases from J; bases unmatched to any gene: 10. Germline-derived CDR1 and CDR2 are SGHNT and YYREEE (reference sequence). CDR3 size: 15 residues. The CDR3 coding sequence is TGTGCCAGCACTCCTGGGACAGGGTTGGGCACTGAAGCTTTCTTT. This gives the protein CASTPGTGLGTEAFF.

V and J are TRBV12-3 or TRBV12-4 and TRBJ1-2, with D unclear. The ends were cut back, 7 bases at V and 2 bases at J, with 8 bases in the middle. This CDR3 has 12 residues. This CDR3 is CASNRRNYGYTF. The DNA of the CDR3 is TGTGCCAGCAACAGAAGAAACTATGGCTACACCTTC.

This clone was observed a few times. CDR3 amino acids: CASSLPAGLNTEAFF. CDR3 bases: TGTGCCAGCAGCCTCCCCGCAGGGTTGAACACTGAAGCTTTCTTT. J is TRBJ1-1 and V is TRBV7-9, with D perhaps TRBD1 (5 bases). The CDR3 runs to 15 residues. In germline, CDR1 is SEHNR, CDR2 FQNEAQ (reference sequence). The V gene lost 5 bases and the J gene lost 0 bases, with 13 bases spanning the gap.

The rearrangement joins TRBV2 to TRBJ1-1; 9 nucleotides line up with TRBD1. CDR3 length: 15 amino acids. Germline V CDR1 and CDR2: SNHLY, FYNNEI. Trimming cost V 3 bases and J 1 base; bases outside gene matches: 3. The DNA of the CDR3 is TGTGCCAGCAGTGACGGGACAGGGTGGAACACTGAAGCTTTCTTT. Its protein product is CASSDGTGWNTEAFF.

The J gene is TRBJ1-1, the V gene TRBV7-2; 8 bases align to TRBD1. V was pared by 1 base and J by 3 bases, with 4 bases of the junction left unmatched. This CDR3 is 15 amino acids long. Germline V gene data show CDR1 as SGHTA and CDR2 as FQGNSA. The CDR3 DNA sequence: TGTGCCAGCAGCTTAGGGGACAGGTCGTACACTGAAGCTTTCTTT. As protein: CASSLGDRSYTEAFF.